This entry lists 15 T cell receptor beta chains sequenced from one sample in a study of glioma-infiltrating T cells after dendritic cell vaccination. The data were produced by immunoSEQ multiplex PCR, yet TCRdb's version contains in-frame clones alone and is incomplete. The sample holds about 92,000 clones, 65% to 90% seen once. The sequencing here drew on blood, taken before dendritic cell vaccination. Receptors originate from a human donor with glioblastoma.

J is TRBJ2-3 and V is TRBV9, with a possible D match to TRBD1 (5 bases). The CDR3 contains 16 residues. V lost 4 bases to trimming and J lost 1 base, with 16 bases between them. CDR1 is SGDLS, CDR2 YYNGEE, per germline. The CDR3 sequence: CASSPWGRAGTDTQYF. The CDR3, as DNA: TGTGCCAGCAGCCCTTGGGGCAGGGCTGGCACAGATACGCAGTATTTT.

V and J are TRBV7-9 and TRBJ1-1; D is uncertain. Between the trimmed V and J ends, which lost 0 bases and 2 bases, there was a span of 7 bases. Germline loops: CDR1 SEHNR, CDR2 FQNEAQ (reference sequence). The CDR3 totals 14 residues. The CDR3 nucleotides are TGTGCCAGCAGCTTAGCGCGCGGAAACACTGAAGCTTTCTTT. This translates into CASSLARGNTEAFF.

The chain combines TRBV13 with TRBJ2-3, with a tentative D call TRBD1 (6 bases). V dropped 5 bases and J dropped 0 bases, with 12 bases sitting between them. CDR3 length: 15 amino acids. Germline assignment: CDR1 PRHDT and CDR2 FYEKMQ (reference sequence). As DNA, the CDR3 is TGTGCCAGCAGCCGAGGGGGAAGAAGCACAGATACGCAGTATTTT. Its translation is CASSRGGRSTDTQYF.

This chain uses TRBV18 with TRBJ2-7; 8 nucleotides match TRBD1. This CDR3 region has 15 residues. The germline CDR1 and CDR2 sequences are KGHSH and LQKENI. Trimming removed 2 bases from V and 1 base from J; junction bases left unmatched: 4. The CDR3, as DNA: TGTGCCAGCTCACCATCAACAGGGGGGTCCTACGAGCAGTACTTC. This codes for CASSPSTGGSYEQYF.

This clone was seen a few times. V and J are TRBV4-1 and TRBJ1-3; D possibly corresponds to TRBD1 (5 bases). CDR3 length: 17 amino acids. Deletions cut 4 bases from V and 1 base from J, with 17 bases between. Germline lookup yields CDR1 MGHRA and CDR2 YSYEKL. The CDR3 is CASSPGSGHKSGNTIYF. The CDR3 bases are TGCGCCAGCAGCCCAGGGTCAGGGCACAAGTCTGGAAACACCATATATTTT.

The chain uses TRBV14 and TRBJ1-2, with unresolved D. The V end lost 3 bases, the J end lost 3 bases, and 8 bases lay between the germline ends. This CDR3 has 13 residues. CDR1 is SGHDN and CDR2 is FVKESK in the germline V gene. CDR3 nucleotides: TGTGCCAGCAGCCATTCGGGTTACTATGGCTACACCTTC. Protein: CASSHSGYYGYTF.

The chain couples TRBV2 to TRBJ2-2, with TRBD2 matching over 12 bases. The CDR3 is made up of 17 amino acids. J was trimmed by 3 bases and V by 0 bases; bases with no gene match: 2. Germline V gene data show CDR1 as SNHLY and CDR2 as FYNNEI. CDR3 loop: CASSEAGLAGHTGELFF. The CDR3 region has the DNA TGTGCCAGCAGTGAAGCGGGACTAGCGGGCCACACCGGGGAGCTGTTTTTT.

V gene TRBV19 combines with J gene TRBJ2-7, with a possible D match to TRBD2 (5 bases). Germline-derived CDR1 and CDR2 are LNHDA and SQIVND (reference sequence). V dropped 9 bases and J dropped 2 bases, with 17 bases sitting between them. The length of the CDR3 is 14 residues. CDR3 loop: CASGGWGEAYEQYF. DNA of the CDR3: TGTGCCAGCGGTGGATGGGGAGAGGCCTACGAGCAGTACTTC.

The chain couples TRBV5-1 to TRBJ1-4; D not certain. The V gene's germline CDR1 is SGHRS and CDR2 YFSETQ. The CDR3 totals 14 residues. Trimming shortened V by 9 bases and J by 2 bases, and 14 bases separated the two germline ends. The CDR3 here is CANPNFETNEKLFF. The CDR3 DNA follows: TGCGCCAACCCAAATTTTGAGACTAATGAAAAACTGTTTTTT.

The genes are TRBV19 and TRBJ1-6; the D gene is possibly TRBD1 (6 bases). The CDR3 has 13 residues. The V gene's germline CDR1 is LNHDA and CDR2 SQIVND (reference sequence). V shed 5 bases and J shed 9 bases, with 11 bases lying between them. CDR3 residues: CASSPTGFSPLHF. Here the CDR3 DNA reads TGTGCCAGTAGTCCTACAGGGTTTTCACCCCTCCACTTT.

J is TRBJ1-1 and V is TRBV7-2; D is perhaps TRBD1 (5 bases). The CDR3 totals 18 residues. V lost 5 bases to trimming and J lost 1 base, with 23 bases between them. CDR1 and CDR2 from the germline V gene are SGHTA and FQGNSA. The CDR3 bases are TGTGCCAGCAGCCAAAAACATTTTAGGACACATCAGAACACTGAAGCTTTCTTT. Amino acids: CASSQKHFRTHQNTEAFF.

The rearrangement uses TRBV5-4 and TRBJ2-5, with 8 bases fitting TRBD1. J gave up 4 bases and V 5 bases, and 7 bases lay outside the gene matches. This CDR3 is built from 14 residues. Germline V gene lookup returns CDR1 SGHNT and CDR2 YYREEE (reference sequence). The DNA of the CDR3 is TGTGCCAGCAGAGTGACAGGGGCTGGAGAGACCCAGTACTTC. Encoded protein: CASRVTGAGETQYF. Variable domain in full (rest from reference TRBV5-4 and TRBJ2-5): ETGVTQSPTHLIKTRGQQVTLRCSSQSGHNTVSWYQQALGQGPQFIFQYYREEENGRGNFPPRFSGLQFPNYSSELNVNALELDDSALYLCASRVTGAGETQYFGPGTRLLVL.

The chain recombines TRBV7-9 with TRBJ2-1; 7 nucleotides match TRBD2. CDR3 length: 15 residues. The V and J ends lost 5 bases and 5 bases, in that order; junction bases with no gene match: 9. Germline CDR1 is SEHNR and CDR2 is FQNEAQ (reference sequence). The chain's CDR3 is CASSIGASGNNEQFF. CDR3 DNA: TGTGCCAGCAGCATCGGGGCTAGCGGAAACAATGAGCAGTTCTTC. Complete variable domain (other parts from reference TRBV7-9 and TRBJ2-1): DTGVSQNPRHKITKRGQNVTFRCDPISEHNRLYWYRQTLGQGPEFLTYFQNEAQLEKSRLLSDRFSAERPKGSFSTLEIQRTEQGDSAMYLCASSIGASGNNEQFFGPGTRLTVL.

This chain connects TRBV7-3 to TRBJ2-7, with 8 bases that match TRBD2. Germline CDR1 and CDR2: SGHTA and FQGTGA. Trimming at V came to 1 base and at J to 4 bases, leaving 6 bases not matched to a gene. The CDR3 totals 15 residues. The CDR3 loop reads CASSLKAGAPYEQYF. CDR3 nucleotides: TGTGCCAGCAGCTTAAAAGCGGGAGCCCCTTACGAGCAGTACTTC.

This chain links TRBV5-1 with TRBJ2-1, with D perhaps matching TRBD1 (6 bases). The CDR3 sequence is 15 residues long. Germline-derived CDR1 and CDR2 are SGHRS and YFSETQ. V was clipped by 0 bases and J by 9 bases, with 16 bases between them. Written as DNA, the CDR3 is TGCGCCAGCAGCTTGGTTGCAGGGGAGTATGGTGAGCAGTTCTTC. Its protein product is CASSLVAGEYGEQFF. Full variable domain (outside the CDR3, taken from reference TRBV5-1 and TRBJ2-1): KAGVTQTPRYLIKTRGQQVTLSCSPISGHRSVSWYQQTPGQGLQFLFEYFSETQRNKGNFPGRFSGRQFSNSRSEMNVSTLELGDSALYLCASSLVAGEYGEQFFGPGTRLTVL.